This T cell receptor (beta chain) was captured in a study of cytomegalovirus exposure and HLA in healthy donors. Study-wide context: From donors who were HLA-typed, an early data release held 80 million to 95 million unique TCRs.

In the PCR, 60 Vbeta and 13 Jbeta primers were used. Sequencing used immunoSEQ multiplex PCR; TCRdb keeps in-frame clones, though not all of them. The sample lists about 230,000 clones, around 80% occurring once. CDR1 and CDR2 from the germline V gene are SGHTA and FQGNSA. J was trimmed by 7 bases and V by 5 bases; bases with no gene match: 6. The CDR3 has 13 residues. Overall study results and limits: Rare TCR sequences predominated, though certain public TCRs were found in many donors.

The count of this clone is one. Antigen specificity is unknown. The sample comprised PBMCs. This rearrangement joins TRBV7-2 to TRBJ2-3; 7 bases fit TRBD2. The receptor was derived from a woman aged 40-49 years in good health and CMV-seronegative. The CDR3 sequence is CASSPGGKNTQYF. The CDR3 DNA reads TGTGCCAGCAGCCCCGGGGGGAAGAATACGCAGTATTTT.